Listed here are 21 T cell receptor beta chains from one sample, sequenced in a study of T cell changes during pregnancy in multiple sclerosis (dated by TCRdb to between 2019 and 2020). The library was built by means of the immunoSEQ multiplex PCR assay. TCRdb carries this immuneACCESS record with in-frame sequences only. Its versions omit some clonotypes, under half of them owing to an unresolved V gene in the studies checked, with the rest unexplained. The sample yields about 100,000 clones; approximately 94% were counted once. Of the sample, around 1.2% is held by the ten largest clones. The starting material was peripheral blood, obtained in the second trimester of pregnancy. These receptors all stem from a female donor with multiple sclerosis, enrolled in a pregnancy study.

The V gene is TRBV6-1, the J gene TRBJ2-7, with unresolved D. The V end was cut by 8 bases, the J end by 9 bases, with 17 bases between. Germline V gene sequence: CDR1 MNHNS, CDR2 SASEGT. The CDR3 is made up of 12 amino acids. Here the CDR3 reads CASAFEAEWQYF. The CDR3 nucleotides are TGTGCCAGCGCATTCGAGGCGGAGTGGCAGTACTTC.

The J gene is TRBJ2-7, the V gene TRBV5-1; 7 bases map to TRBD2. Germline V gene sequence: CDR1 SGHRS, CDR2 YFSETQ. CDR3 length: 19 amino acids. The V segment lost 0 bases and the J segment 2 bases; nucleotides outside the gene matches: 17. The CDR3 spells CASSLGPTIGRGLAYEQYF. CDR3 bases: TGCGCCAGCAGCTTGGGCCCAACGATTGGGAGGGGTTTAGCCTACGAGCAGTACTTC. The variable domain in full, completed from reference TRBV5-1 and TRBJ2-7, reads KAGVTQTPRYLIKTRGQQVTLSCSPISGHRSVSWYQQTPGQGLQFLFEYFSETQRNKGNFPGRFSGRQFSNSRSEMNVSTLELGDSALYLCASSLGPTIGRGLAYEQYFGPGTRLTVT.

CDR3 sequence (DNA): TGCGCCAGCAGCTTAGGATTTGACGGACTAAACACTGAAGCTTTCTTT. Translation: CASSLGFDGLNTEAFF. V gene TRBV5-1 combines with J gene TRBJ1-1; D is undetermined. The germline V gene has CDR1 SGHRS and CDR2 YFSETQ. Trimming pared 2 bases from V and 2 bases from J, leaving 16 bases between. This CDR3 is 16 amino acids long.

The chain joins TRBV7-2 to TRBJ1-3, with 7 nucleotides matching TRBD1. J gave up 0 bases and V 5 bases, and 7 bases lay outside the gene matches. The CDR3 consists of 16 residues. Germline V gene data show CDR1 as SGHTA and CDR2 as FQGNSA. CDR3 sequence: CASSTKTGPSGNTIYF. CDR3 bases: TGTGCCAGCAGCACAAAGACAGGGCCCTCTGGAAACACCATATATTTT. The full variable domain, rest sourced from reference TRBV7-2 and TRBJ1-3, is GAGVSQSPSNKVTEKGKDVELRCDPISGHTALYWYRQSLGQGLEFLIYFQGNSAPDKSGLPSDRFSAERTGGSVSTLTIQRTQQEDSAVYLCASSTKTGPSGNTIYFGEGSWLTVV.

The chain recombines TRBV28 with TRBJ2-5; 13 nucleotides line up with TRBD2. The germline V gene has CDR1 MDHEN and CDR2 SYDVKM. The CDR3 is 19 residues long. The V gene end was trimmed by 6 bases and the J gene end by 5 bases; junction bases not matched to a gene: 18. CDR3 residues: CASSSTSGRGGRLGETQYF. The CDR3 DNA reads TGTGCCAGCAGCTCTACTAGCGGGAGGGGGGGGAGGTTAGGCGAGACCCAGTACTTC.

The chain recombines TRBV6-5 with TRBJ1-2; 7 nucleotides line up with TRBD1. CDR1 and CDR2 from the germline V gene are MNHEY and SVGAGI. J lost 8 bases, V lost 4 bases, and 7 bases had no gene match. The CDR3 extends over 13 amino acids. The CDR3 here is CASSFPGQAGYTF. The CDR3 DNA reads as TGTGCCAGCAGTTTCCCCGGACAGGCCGGCTACACCTTC.

The gene calls are TRBV6-5 and TRBJ2-1; 12 bases are a match to TRBD2. The CDR3 has 15 amino acids. The V gene's germline CDR1 is MNHEY and CDR2 SVGAGI. Trimming cost V 8 bases and J 6 bases; bases outside gene matches: 8. This CDR3 reads CASCSGLAGLNEQFF. CDR3 nucleotide sequence: TGTGCCAGCTGTTCGGGACTAGCGGGCCTCAATGAGCAGTTCTTC.

The V and J genes are TRBV7-2 and TRBJ1-5, with 11 bases matching TRBD1. After removal of 1 base from V and 6 bases from J, the junction contained 5 bases not matched to a gene. The CDR3 consists of 16 residues. Germline CDR1 SGHTA, CDR2 FQGNSA. The CDR3 nucleotides read TGTGCCAGCAGCTTAGTTTGGGACAGGGGGAGTCAGCCCCAGCATTTT. It codes for CASSLVWDRGSQPQHF. Together with reference TRBV7-2 and TRBJ1-5, the CDR3 gives the full variable domain: GAGVSQSPSNKVTEKGKDVELRCDPISGHTALYWYRQSLGQGLEFLIYFQGNSAPDKSGLPSDRFSAERTGGSVSTLTIQRTQQEDSAVYLCASSLVWDRGSQPQHFGDGTRLSIL.

The chain combines TRBV28 with TRBJ1-1, with D tentatively TRBD1 (6 bases). This CDR3 spans 16 amino acids. V was trimmed by 2 bases and J by 3 bases, leaving 16 bases between them. Germline V gene lookup returns CDR1 MDHEN and CDR2 SYDVKM. In nucleotides, the CDR3 is TGTGCCAGCAGTTTAGGGGGGGCCCGGCGGGACACTGAAGCTTTCTTT. It encodes CASSLGGARRDTEAFF.

The rearrangement links TRBV11-2 to TRBJ2-1, with a weak D call TRBD2 (6 bases). The CDR3 covers 12 residues. Germline V lookup: CDR1 SGHAT, CDR2 FQNNGV. The V and J ends lost 5 bases and 9 bases respectively, with 11 bases between them. The CDR3, as DNA: TGTGCCAGCAGCGCTGGGGGGTTTGAGCAGTTCTTC. This sequence encodes CASSAGGFEQFF.

This chain joins TRBV5-4 and TRBJ2-5, with 11 nucleotides matching TRBD2. Germline trimming cut 4 bases from V and 3 bases from J; bases unmatched to any gene: 11. This CDR3 region has 17 residues. CDR1 and CDR2 from the germline V gene are SGHNT and YYREEE (reference sequence). For the CDR3, the DNA is TGTGCCAGCAGCCTCCGATTAGCGGGGGGGTCCAAAGAGACCCAGTACTTC. Translating it yields CASSLRLAGGSKETQYF.

Comments on this clone: The junction differs from germline at one of its ends, possibly a read error. The gene calls are TRBV19 and TRBJ2-2, with 8 bases matching TRBD2. The CDR3 is 16 amino acids. The germline CDR1 and CDR2 sequences are LNHDA and SQIVND (reference sequence). CDR3 sequence: CASSLERGRNTGELFF. The CDR3 bases are TGTGCCAGTAGTCTAGAGCGGGGGAGAAACACCGGGGAGCTGTTTTTT.

The CDR3 DNA reads as TGTGCCTGGAGTGTACCAGGGGGCCTCCCCAAAGCTTTCTTT. Encoded protein: CAWSVPGGLPKAFF. The chain links TRBV30 to TRBJ1-1, with TRBD1 matching over 8 bases. CDR1 and CDR2 from the germline V gene are GTSNPN and SVGIG (reference sequence). The CDR3 is 14 residues long. Trimming cost V 0 bases and J 9 bases; bases outside gene matches: 9.

V and J are TRBV4-2 and TRBJ2-7; maybe TRBD2 (5 bases). This CDR3 is built from 12 residues. Germline loops: CDR1 LGHNA, CDR2 YNFKEQ. Trimming took 2 bases from V and 4 from J, leaving 6 bases between them. The CDR3 region has the DNA TGTGCCAGCAGCCAACCGGGGTACGAGCAGTACTTC. Translating it yields CASSQPGYEQYF.

J is TRBJ1-3 and V is TRBV2, with 7 bases that match TRBD1. Germline V gives CDR1 SNHLY, CDR2 FYNNEI. V shed 7 bases, J shed 3 bases, and the junction held 6 bases outside the gene matches. There are 14 residues in the CDR3. The CDR3 loop reads CASKEGAFGNTIYF. The DNA for the CDR3 is TGTGCCAGCAAGGAGGGGGCATTTGGAAACACCATATATTTT.

The genes are TRBV10-3 and TRBJ2-6; D is unresolved. CDR1 and CDR2 (germline): ENHRY, SYGVKD. With 2 bases removed from V and 4 bases from J, the gap between germline ends came to 12 bases. The CDR3 runs 16 residues. The CDR3 DNA sequence: TGTGCCATCAGTGAGCCAGGTGAATTAGGGGCCAACGTCCTGACTTTC. Protein: CAISEPGELGANVLTF.

The chain combines TRBV10-3 with TRBJ1-2; possibly TRBD1 for D (6 bases). CDR1 ENHRY and CDR2 SYGVKD come from the germline V gene. The CDR3 spans 13 residues. Trimming took 7 bases from V and 1 from J, leaving 10 bases between them. The CDR3 DNA sequence: TGTGCCATCACCTCGGACAGTAACTATGGCTACACCTTC. It is translated as CAITSDSNYGYTF.

V and J are TRBV27 and TRBJ2-2; TRBD1 might be the D (6 bases). The length of the CDR3 is 17 residues. CDR1 is MNHEY and CDR2 is SMNVEV in the germline V gene (reference sequence). V dropped 5 bases and J dropped 1 base, with 17 bases sitting between them. CDR3 region: CASSLHRQAKNTGELFF. The CDR3 DNA is TGTGCCAGCAGTCTGCACAGACAGGCCAAGAACACCGGGGAGCTGTTTTTT.

CDR3 in DNA: TGCGCCAGCAACACAGGGGGAGGTCAGCCCCAGCATTTT. Protein product: CASNTGGGQPQHF. This chain joins TRBV5-1 and TRBJ1-5; TRBD1 matches at 8 bases. The V gene end was trimmed by 6 bases and the J gene end by 6 bases; junction bases not matched to a gene: 5. Germline V gene lookup returns CDR1 SGHRS and CDR2 YFSETQ. The CDR3 runs 13 residues.

The chain is built from TRBV7-9 and TRBJ2-1; 10 bases agree with TRBD2. This CDR3 is 15 amino acids long. From germline, CDR1 is SEHNR and CDR2 FQNEAQ (reference sequence). The J segment lost 4 bases and the V segment lost 5 bases, leaving 5 bases of the junction unmatched. This chain's CDR3 is CASSPSGGQYNEQFF. The CDR3 coding sequence is TGTGCCAGCAGCCCTAGCGGGGGCCAATACAATGAGCAGTTCTTC.

J is TRBJ2-5 and V is TRBV25-1, with a possible D match to TRBD1 (6 bases). Germline V gene lookup returns CDR1 MGHDK and CDR2 SYGVNS. Trimming left V 3 bases short and J 1 base short, with 9 bases between. The CDR3 length is 14 residues. The CDR3 DNA reads as TGTGCCAGCAGTGAGCCGGACAGCCAAGAGACCCAGTACTTC. The encoded protein is CASSEPDSQETQYF.